The present entry profiles one T cell receptor (beta chain) with its context. The antigen is not known. Trimming pared 3 bases from V and 8 bases from J, leaving 11 bases between. The CDR3 is made up of 12 amino acids. Germline values: CDR1 SQVTM, CDR2 ANQGSEA. The data originate from a study of OX40 agonist ivuxolimab in advanced cancers. The overall study: The diagnoses of dose-escalation patients were hepatocellular carcinoma, melanoma, renal cell or head and neck cancer.

General study results and limits: CD8+ T cells were the subset that, on average, had more expanded clones than CD4+.

Individuals having autoimmune disease history or systemic immunosuppression were not enrolled. Only in-frame clones appear in the TCRdb table, and some are missing; sequencing was by immunoSEQ multiplex PCR. Among roughly 68,000 clones, 84% were seen once, and the ten largest hold about 1.6%. Sequences were derived from CD4+ or CD8+ T cells sorted from blood, sampled in a trial of the OX40 agonist ivuxolimab. V and J are TRBV29-1 and TRBJ2-1; D remains unclear. This clonotype was obtained from an adult with an advanced solid tumor such as melanoma, head and neck, liver or kidney cancer. The CDR3 loop reads CSVDLWADEQFF. The CDR3 region has the DNA TGCAGCGTTGACCTCTGGGCCGATGAGCAGTTCTTC.